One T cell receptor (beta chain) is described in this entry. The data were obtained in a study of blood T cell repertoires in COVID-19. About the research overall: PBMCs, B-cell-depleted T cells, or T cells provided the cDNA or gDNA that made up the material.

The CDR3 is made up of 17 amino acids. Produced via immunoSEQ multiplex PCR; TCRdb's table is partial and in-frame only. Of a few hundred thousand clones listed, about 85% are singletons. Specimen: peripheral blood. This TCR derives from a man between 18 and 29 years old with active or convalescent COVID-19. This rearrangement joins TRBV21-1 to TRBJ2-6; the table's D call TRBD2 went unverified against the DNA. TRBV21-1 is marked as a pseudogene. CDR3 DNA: TGTGCCAGCAGCAAAGTATTCTTGGAGGCTGGGGCCAACGTCCTGACTTTC. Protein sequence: CASSKVFLEAGANVLTF.